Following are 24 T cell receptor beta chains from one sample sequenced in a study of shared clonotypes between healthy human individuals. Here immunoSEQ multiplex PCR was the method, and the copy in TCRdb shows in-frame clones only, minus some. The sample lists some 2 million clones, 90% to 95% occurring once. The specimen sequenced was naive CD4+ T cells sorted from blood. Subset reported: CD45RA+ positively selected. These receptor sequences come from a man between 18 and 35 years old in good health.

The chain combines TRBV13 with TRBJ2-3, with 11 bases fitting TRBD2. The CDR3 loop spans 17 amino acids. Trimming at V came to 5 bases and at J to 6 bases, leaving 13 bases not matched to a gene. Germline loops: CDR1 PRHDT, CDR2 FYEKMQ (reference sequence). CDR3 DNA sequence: TGTGCCAGCAGCCTCCTTTTTAGCGGGAGGGCAGAGGATACGCAGTATTTT. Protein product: CASSLLFSGRAEDTQYF.

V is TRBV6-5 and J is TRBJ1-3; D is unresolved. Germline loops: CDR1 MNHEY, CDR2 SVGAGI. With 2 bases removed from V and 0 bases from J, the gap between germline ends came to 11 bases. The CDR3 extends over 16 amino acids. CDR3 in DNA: TGTGCCAGCAGTTACGATACAGCCAGCTCTGGAAACACCATATATTTT. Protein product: CASSYDTASSGNTIYF.

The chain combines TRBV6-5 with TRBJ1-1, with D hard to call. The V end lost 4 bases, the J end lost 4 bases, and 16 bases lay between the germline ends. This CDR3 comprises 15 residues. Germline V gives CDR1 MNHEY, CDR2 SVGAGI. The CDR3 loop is CASSSDTSGLTEAFF. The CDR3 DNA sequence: TGTGCCAGCAGTTCAGACACGTCTGGTCTCACTGAAGCTTTCTTT.

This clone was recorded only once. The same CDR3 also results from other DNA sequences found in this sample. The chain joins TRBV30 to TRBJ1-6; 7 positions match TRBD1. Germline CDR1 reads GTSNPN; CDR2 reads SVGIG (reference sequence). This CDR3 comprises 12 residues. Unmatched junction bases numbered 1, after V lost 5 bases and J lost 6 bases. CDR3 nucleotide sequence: TGTGCCTGGGACAGGGCTAATTCACCCCTCCACTTT. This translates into CAWDRANSPLHF.

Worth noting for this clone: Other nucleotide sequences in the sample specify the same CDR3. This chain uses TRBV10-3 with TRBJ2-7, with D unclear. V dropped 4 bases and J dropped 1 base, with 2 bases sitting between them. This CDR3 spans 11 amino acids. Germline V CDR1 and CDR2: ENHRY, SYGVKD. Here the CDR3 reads CAISVSYEQYF. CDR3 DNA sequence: TGTGCCATCAGTGTTTCCTACGAGCAGTACTTC.

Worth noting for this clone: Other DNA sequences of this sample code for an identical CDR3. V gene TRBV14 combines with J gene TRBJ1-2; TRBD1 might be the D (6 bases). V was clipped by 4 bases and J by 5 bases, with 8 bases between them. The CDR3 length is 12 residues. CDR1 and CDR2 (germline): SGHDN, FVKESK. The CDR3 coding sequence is TGTGCCAGCAGCCGGGGGCCGTATGGCTACACCTTC. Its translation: CASSRGPYGYTF.

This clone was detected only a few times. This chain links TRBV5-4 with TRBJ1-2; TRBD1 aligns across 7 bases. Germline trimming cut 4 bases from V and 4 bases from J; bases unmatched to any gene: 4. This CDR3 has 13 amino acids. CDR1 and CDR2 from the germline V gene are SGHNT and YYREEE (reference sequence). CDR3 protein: CASSRGQLYGYTF. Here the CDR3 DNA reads TGTGCCAGCAGCAGGGGACAGCTCTATGGCTACACCTTC.

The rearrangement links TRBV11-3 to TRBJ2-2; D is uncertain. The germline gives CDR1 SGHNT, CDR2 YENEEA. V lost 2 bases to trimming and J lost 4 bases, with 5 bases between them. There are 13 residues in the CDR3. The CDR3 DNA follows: TGTGCCAGCAGCTTAAGGTCCACCGGGGAGCTGTTTTTT. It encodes CASSLRSTGELFF.

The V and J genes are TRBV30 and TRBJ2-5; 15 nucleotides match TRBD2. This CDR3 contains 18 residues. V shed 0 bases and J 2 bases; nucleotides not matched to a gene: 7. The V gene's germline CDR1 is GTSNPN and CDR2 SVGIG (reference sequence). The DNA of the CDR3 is TGTGCCTGGAGTGTACGCCGGACTAGCGGGGGGGGGCAAGAGACCCAGTACTTC. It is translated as CAWSVRRTSGGGQETQYF.

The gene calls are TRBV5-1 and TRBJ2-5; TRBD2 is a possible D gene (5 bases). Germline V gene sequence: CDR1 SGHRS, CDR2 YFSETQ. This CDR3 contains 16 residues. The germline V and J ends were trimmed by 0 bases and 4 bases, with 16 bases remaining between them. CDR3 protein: CASSLAKLMEAETQYF. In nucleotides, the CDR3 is TGCGCCAGCAGCTTGGCCAAGTTAATGGAGGCAGAGACCCAGTACTTC.

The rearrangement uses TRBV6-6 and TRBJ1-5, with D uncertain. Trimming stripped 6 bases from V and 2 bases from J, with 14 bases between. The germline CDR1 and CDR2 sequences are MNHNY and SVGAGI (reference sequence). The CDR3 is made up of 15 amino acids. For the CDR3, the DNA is TGTGCCAGCAGCCTGACCGGTACAGGCAATCAGCCCCAGCATTTT. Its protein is CASSLTGTGNQPQHF.

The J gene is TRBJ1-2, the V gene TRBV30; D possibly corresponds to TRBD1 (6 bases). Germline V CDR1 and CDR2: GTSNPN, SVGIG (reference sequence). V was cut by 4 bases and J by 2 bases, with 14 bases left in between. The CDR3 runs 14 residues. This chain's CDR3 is CAWTNGQSNYGYTF. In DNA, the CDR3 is TGTGCCTGGACTAATGGACAGTCCAACTATGGCTACACCTTC.

The DNA for the CDR3 is TGTGCCAGCAGTGATAGACAGGGCAATGTCTACGAGCAGTACTTC. Translating it yields CASSDRQGNVYEQYF. V usage is TRBV6-1 and J usage is TRBJ2-7, with 7 positions matching TRBD1. Unmatched junction bases numbered 8, after V lost 3 bases and J lost 3 bases. Germline lookup yields CDR1 MNHNS and CDR2 SASEGT. This CDR3 comprises 15 residues.

This CDR3 is CASSLDRLNEKLFF. The CDR3 DNA sequence: TGTGCCAGCAGTCTTGACAGACTGAATGAAAAACTGTTTTTT. The rearrangement links TRBV2 to TRBJ1-4; perhaps TRBD1 as D (5 bases). The CDR3 length is 14 residues. Germline lookup yields CDR1 SNHLY and CDR2 FYNNEI. V was trimmed by 5 bases and J by 5 bases, leaving 12 bases between them. The whole variable domain, filled in from reference TRBV2 and TRBJ1-4, reads EPEVTQTPSHQVTQMGQEVILRCVPISNHLYFYWYRQILGQKVEFLVSFYNNEISEKSEIFDDQFSVERPDGSNFTLKIRSTKLEDSAMYFCASSLDRLNEKLFFGSGTQLSVL.

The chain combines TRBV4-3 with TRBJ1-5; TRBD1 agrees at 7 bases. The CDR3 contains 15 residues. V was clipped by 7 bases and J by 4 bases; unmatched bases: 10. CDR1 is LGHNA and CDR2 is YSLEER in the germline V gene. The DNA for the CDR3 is TGCGCCAGCACCTGGACAGGATTTGGGAATCAGCCCCAGCATTTT. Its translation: CASTWTGFGNQPQHF.

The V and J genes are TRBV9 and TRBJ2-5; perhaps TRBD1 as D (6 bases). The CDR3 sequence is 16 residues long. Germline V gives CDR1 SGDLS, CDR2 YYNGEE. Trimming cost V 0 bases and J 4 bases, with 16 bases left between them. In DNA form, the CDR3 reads TGTGCCAGCAGCGTAGATGCGACTCAGGGGCGAGAGACCCAGTACTTC. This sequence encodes CASSVDATQGRETQYF.

CDR3 region: CASRFQDRNTEAFF. The CDR3 region has the DNA TGTGCCAGCAGATTCCAGGACAGGAACACTGAAGCTTTCTTT. This chain links TRBV5-4 with TRBJ1-1; TRBD1 is a possible D gene (6 bases). The V gene's germline CDR1 is SGHNT and CDR2 YYREEE (reference sequence). Trimming took off 5 bases at V and 1 base at J, with 12 bases between the two ends. The length of the CDR3 is 14 residues.

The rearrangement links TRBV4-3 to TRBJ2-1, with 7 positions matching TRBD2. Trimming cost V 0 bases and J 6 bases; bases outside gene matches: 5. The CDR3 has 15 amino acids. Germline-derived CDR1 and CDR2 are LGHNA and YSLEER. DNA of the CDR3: TGCGCCAGCAGCCAAGAGGGGAGGGCCGGCAATGAGCAGTTCTTC. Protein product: CASSQEGRAGNEQFF.

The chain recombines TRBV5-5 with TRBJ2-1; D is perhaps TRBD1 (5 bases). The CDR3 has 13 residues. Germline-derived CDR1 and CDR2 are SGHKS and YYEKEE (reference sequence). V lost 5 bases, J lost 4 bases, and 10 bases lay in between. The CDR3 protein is CASSLQVYNEQFF. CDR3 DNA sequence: TGTGCCAGCAGTTTACAGGTTTACAATGAGCAGTTCTTC.

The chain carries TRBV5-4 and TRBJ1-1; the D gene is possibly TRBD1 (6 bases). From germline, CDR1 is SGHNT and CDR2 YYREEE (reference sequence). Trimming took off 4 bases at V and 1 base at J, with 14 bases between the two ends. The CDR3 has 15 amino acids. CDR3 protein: CASSRTRQENTEAFF. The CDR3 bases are TGTGCCAGCAGCCGGACTCGACAGGAGAACACTGAAGCTTTCTTT.

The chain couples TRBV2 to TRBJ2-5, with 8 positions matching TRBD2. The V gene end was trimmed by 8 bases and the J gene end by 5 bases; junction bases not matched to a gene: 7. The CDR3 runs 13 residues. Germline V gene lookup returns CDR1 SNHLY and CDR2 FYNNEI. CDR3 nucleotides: TGTGCCAGCCAGCGGGAGAGTCGGGAGACCCAGTACTTC. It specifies CASQRESRETQYF.

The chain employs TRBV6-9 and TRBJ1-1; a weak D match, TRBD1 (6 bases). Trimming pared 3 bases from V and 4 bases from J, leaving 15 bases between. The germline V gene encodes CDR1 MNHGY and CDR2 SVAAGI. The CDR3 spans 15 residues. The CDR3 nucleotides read TGTGCCAGCAGTTACAAGGGTCAGGGGCCCACTGAAGCTTTCTTT. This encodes CASSYKGQGPTEAFF.

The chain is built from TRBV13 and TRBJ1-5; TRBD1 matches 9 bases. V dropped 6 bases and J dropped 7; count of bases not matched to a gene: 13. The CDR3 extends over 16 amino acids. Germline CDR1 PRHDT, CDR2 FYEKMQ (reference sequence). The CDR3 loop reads CASSTGGRGSGQPQHF. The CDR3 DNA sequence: TGTGCCAGCAGTACAGGGGGCAGGGGGTCGGGACAGCCCCAGCATTTT.

This CDR3 reads CASSEYRLAGLDEQFF. For the CDR3, the DNA is TGTGCCAGCAGTGAATATAGACTAGCGGGATTGGATGAGCAGTTCTTC. The chain joins TRBV25-1 to TRBJ2-1, with 11 bases matching TRBD2. The V segment lost 0 bases and the J segment 8 bases; nucleotides outside the gene matches: 6. Per the germline V gene, CDR1 is MGHDK and CDR2 is SYGVNS. The CDR3 totals 16 residues.